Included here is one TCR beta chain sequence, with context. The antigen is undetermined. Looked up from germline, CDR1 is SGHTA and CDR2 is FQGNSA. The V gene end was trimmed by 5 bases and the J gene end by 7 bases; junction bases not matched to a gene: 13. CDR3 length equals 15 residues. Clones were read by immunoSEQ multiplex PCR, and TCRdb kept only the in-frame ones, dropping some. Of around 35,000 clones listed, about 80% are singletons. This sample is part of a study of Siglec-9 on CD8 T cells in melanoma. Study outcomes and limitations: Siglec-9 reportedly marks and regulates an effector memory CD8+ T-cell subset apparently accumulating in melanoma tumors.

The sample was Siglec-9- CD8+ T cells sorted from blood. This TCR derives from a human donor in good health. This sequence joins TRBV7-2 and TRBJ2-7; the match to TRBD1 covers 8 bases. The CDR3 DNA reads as TGTGCCAGCAGCCTAGGGGACAGGCTTTCGATAGAGCAGTACTTC. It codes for CASSLGDRLSIEQYF.